This TCR beta chain was identified in a study of T cell responses to AZD1222 COVID-19 vaccine. Study-wide results and limits: Spike was spanned by vaccine-associated CD4 TCRs, which were dominant at 160-218 and 743-854.

The data were produced by immunoSEQ multiplex PCR, yet TCRdb's version contains in-frame clones alone and is incomplete. The sample consists of 99,000 or so clones, more than 85% of them appearing once. For this clone: Its specificity is not known.

This material consisted of peripheral blood, taken on day 0 of AZD1222 vaccination. This TCR was sampled from an adult in good health.

For the CDR3, the DNA is TGCGCCAGCAGCCCCATGCCGCAGGAAGGTCAGCCCCAGCATTTT. Protein product: CASSPMPQEGQPQHF. The chain couples TRBV5-1 to TRBJ1-5, with D unresolved. This CDR3 contains 15 residues. The V and J ends lost 4 bases and 6 bases respectively, with 17 bases between them. Per the germline V gene, CDR1 is SGHRS and CDR2 is YFSETQ.